This passage covers 25 T cell receptor beta chains from one sample sequenced in a study of T cells in localized non-small cell lung cancer (dated by TCRdb to about 2020). Libraries were prepared through the immunoSEQ multiplex PCR assay. TCRdb carries this immuneACCESS record with in-frame sequences only. Its versions omit some clonotypes, under half of them owing to an unresolved V gene in the studies checked, with the rest unexplained. Across this sample there are roughly 90,000 clones, with approximately 91% seen only once. The top ten hold approximately 4% of the sample. The specimen comprised PBMCs, sampled before any cancer treatment. Every receptor here comes from a woman aged 40-75 years with stage II squamous cell lung carcinoma.

The chain links TRBV6-1 to TRBJ1-1; D is unclear. Germline-derived CDR1 and CDR2 are MNHNS and SASEGT. Trimming left V 0 bases short and J 1 base short, with 3 bases between. The CDR3 runs to 13 residues. CDR3 protein: CASSEAWNTEAFF. The CDR3 bases are TGTGCCAGCAGTGAAGCTTGGAACACTGAAGCTTTCTTT.

This clone was observed once. The chain recombines TRBV6-1 with TRBJ1-5, with TRBD1 matching over 7 bases. Germline V gives CDR1 MNHNS, CDR2 SASEGT. The CDR3 is 13 residues long. V lost 3 bases to trimming and J lost 6 bases; unmatched junction nucleotides: 2. This CDR3 is CASSETGIQPQHF. In DNA form, the CDR3 reads TGTGCCAGCAGTGAGACAGGGATTCAGCCCCAGCATTTT.

This clone was detected only once. This rearrangement joins TRBV5-6 to TRBJ1-6; D gene uncertain. The CDR3 contains 16 residues. Germline CDR1 SGHDT, CDR2 YYEEEE. The V and J ends lost 5 bases and 0 bases respectively, with 12 bases between them. DNA of the CDR3: TGTGCCAGCAGTTTTTACACAAGCTCCTATAATTCACCCCTCCACTTT. This gives the protein CASSFYTSSYNSPLHF.

The chain carries TRBV20-1 and TRBJ1-2; no clear D gene. The germline gives CDR1 DFQATT, CDR2 SNEGSKA (reference sequence). Trimming removed 3 bases from V and 6 bases from J, with 8 bases in between. There are 11 residues in the CDR3. The CDR3 nucleotides read TGCAGTGCTAGCAATGGAAATGGCTACACCTTC. Its protein product is CSASNGNGYTF.

The chain carries TRBV7-2 and TRBJ1-4, with 9 nucleotides matching TRBD1. This CDR3 comprises 17 residues. The V and J ends lost 1 base and 8 bases, in that order; junction bases with no gene match: 11. The germline gives CDR1 SGHTA, CDR2 FQGNSA. The CDR3 nucleotides are TGTGCCAGCAGCTTAGTACAGGGGGCGAGGGGTAGGGAAAAACTGTTTTTT. Encoded protein: CASSLVQGARGREKLFF.

This chain links TRBV19 with TRBJ1-2; no firm D call. Germline values: CDR1 LNHDA, CDR2 SQIVND (reference sequence). The CDR3 spans 14 residues. V shed 3 bases and J shed 0 bases, with 8 bases lying between them. The CDR3 loop is CASSIGSTNYGYTF. The CDR3, as DNA: TGTGCCAGTAGTATTGGATCCACTAACTATGGCTACACCTTC.

The J gene is TRBJ1-3, the V gene TRBV5-4; no definite D call. Trimming removed 4 bases from V and 0 bases from J, with 11 bases in between. CDR1 is SGHNT, CDR2 YYREEE, per germline (reference sequence). The CDR3 is made up of 15 amino acids. The CDR3: CASSRQRFSGNTIYF. The CDR3 coding sequence is TGTGCCAGCAGCCGTCAACGGTTCTCTGGAAACACCATATATTTT.

The V and J genes are TRBV4-1 and TRBJ2-7; possibly TRBD2 for D (5 bases). Between the trimmed V and J ends, which lost 0 bases and 6 bases, there was a span of 24 bases. CDR1 and CDR2 (germline): MGHRA, YSYEKL. The CDR3 runs 18 residues. The CDR3: CASSQDESIRDTRGEQYF. As DNA, the CDR3 is TGCGCCAGCAGCCAAGATGAGTCCATTCGAGACACTCGGGGCGAGCAGTACTTC.

The chain recombines TRBV2 with TRBJ1-1; a possible D gene is TRBD1 (6 bases). The CDR3 has 16 residues. Trimming removed 3 bases at V and 0 bases at J, with 14 bases between. Germline V gene sequence: CDR1 SNHLY, CDR2 FYNNEI. The CDR3 region has the DNA TGTGCCAGCAGTGAGACAGGACCCTTCTTGAACACTGAAGCTTTCTTT. Its translation: CASSETGPFLNTEAFF.

The chain uses TRBV10-3 and TRBJ2-1; 11 bases line up with TRBD2. Germline assignment: CDR1 ENHRY and CDR2 SYGVKD. CDR3 length equals 16 residues. Losses at the gene ends were 3 bases for V and 7 bases for J; bases not matched to a gene: 8. The CDR3 DNA reads TGTGCCATCAGTGATGTAGCGGGAGGGCCGGGAAATGAGCAGTTCTTC. It translates to CAISDVAGGPGNEQFF.

The rearrangement joins TRBV7-8 to TRBJ1-2; a weak D match, TRBD1 (6 bases). The V gene lost 5 bases and the J gene lost 8 bases, with 24 bases spanning the gap. This CDR3 has 16 residues. From germline, CDR1 is SGHVS and CDR2 FQNEAQ. CDR3 coding DNA: TGTGCCAGCAGCCTCGAAGACAGGACCCCAGCGGGAGGCTACACCTTC. Its protein is CASSLEDRTPAGGYTF.

The V and J genes are TRBV11-3 and TRBJ2-2; D perhaps matches TRBD1 (5 bases). Trimming stripped 2 bases from V and 5 bases from J, with 12 bases between. From germline, CDR1 is SGHNT and CDR2 YENEEA. This CDR3 has 15 amino acids. CDR3 in amino acids: CASSLSTGRTGELFF. CDR3 bases: TGTGCCAGCAGCTTAAGCACAGGCAGGACCGGGGAGCTGTTTTTT.

V usage is TRBV7-2 and J usage is TRBJ2-2; D ambiguous. V lost 4 bases to trimming and J lost 5 bases, with 11 bases between them. The CDR3 sequence is 14 residues long. Germline loops: CDR1 SGHTA, CDR2 FQGNSA. The CDR3 DNA reads TGTGCCAGCAGCTCCTCCCGGTGGACCGGGGAGCTGTTTTTT. This gives the protein CASSSSRWTGELFF.

Here the CDR3 reads CASSEVRAWEQFF. The CDR3 nucleotides are TGCGCCAGCAGTGAGGTCAGGGCATGGGAGCAGTTCTTC. This rearrangement joins TRBV10-2 to TRBJ2-1; TRBD1 is a possible D gene (5 bases). Germline lookup yields CDR1 WSHSY and CDR2 SAAADI. V was clipped by 2 bases and J by 10 bases, with 12 bases between them. The CDR3 totals 13 residues.

The chain carries TRBV2 and TRBJ1-1; D might be TRBD1 (6 bases). V lost 10 bases, J lost 0 bases, and 9 bases lay in between. Germline V lookup: CDR1 SNHLY, CDR2 FYNNEI. CDR3 size: 12 residues. The CDR3, as DNA: TGTGCCACAGGGGAATTGAACACTGAAGCTTTCTTT. Amino acid sequence: CATGELNTEAFF.

V gene TRBV19 combines with J gene TRBJ1-4; D is unclear. This CDR3 contains 15 residues. The germline CDR1 and CDR2 sequences are LNHDA and SQIVND (reference sequence). The germline V and J ends were trimmed by 7 bases and 5 bases, with 17 bases remaining between them. In DNA, the CDR3 is TGTGCCAGTAAATTAGCGTCGGGGAAGAATGAAAAACTGTTTTTT. It codes for CASKLASGKNEKLFF.

The sample holds one count of this clone. This chain connects TRBV6-5 to TRBJ2-3, with D tentatively TRBD1 or TRBD2 (5 bases each). The CDR3 is made up of 16 amino acids. V lost 3 bases, J lost 3 bases, and 16 bases lay in between. Germline assignment: CDR1 MNHEY and CDR2 SVGAGI. The CDR3: CASSYYRLGGTDTQYF. The CDR3 DNA reads TGTGCCAGCAGTTATTACCGTCTTGGGGGAACAGATACGCAGTATTTT.

The rearrangement joins TRBV18 to TRBJ2-3, with D perhaps matching TRBD2 (7 bases). CDR1 KGHSH and CDR2 LQKENI come from the germline V gene. V lost 3 bases to trimming and J lost 3 bases, with 10 bases between them. The CDR3 loop spans 14 amino acids. This CDR3 reads CASSPRGGTDTQYF. The CDR3 DNA follows: TGTGCCAGCTCACCGAGGGGGGGGACAGATACGCAGTATTTT.

This rearrangement joins TRBV2 to TRBJ2-7; D may be TRBD2 (5 bases). The CDR3 spans 14 residues. With 8 bases removed from V and 5 bases from J, the gap between germline ends came to 19 bases. Germline lookup yields CDR1 SNHLY and CDR2 FYNNEI. The chain's CDR3 is CASLRTYLRDEQYF. CDR3 DNA: TGTGCCAGCCTCCGGACTTATCTGCGGGACGAGCAGTACTTC.

This clone was seen a single time. The V gene is TRBV27, the J gene TRBJ2-1; 7 bases are a match to TRBD2. Germline lookup yields CDR1 MNHEY and CDR2 SMNVEV (reference sequence). The J segment lost 2 bases and the V segment lost 10 bases, leaving 8 bases of the junction unmatched. This CDR3 has 14 residues. CDR3 sequence reads: CATRAGVAYNEQFF. In DNA, the CDR3 is TGTGCCACCCGCGCGGGAGTGGCCTACAATGAGCAGTTCTTC.

The genes are TRBV2 and TRBJ2-7; D is unresolved. The CDR3 extends over 13 amino acids. Trimming removed 7 bases at V and 5 bases at J, with 15 bases between. Germline-derived CDR1 and CDR2 are SNHLY and FYNNEI. The CDR3, as DNA: TGTGCCAGCATCGAACGGGCAGGAAACGAGCAGTACTTC. Encoded protein: CASIERAGNEQYF.

J is TRBJ1-5 and V is TRBV27, with D hard to call. CDR3 length equals 14 residues. From germline, CDR1 is MNHEY and CDR2 SMNVEV (reference sequence). The ends were cut back, 0 bases at V and 0 bases at J, with 3 bases in the middle. The CDR3 coding sequence is TGTGCCAGCAGTTTATCCCGTAGCAATCAGCCCCAGCATTTT. Translation gives CASSLSRSNQPQHF.

The rearrangement uses TRBV19 and TRBJ1-5; a possible D gene is TRBD1 (5 bases). The CDR3 totals 15 residues. V lost 3 bases to trimming and J lost 3 bases, with 12 bases between them. Germline CDR1 and CDR2: LNHDA and SQIVND (reference sequence). The CDR3 region has the DNA TGTGCCAGTAGTATTGGAAAACAGGCCAATCAGCCCCAGCATTTT. Amino acid sequence: CASSIGKQANQPQHF.

The chain has TRBV5-1 and TRBJ1-3; no definite D call. The CDR3 spans 14 residues. Trimming stripped 5 bases from V and 2 bases from J, with 11 bases between. Looked up from germline, CDR1 is SGHRS and CDR2 is YFSETQ. This CDR3 reads CASREGRAGNTIYF. The CDR3 nucleotides read TGCGCCAGCAGGGAAGGAAGGGCTGGAAACACCATATATTTT.

CDR3 sequence reads: CASSADTNTGELFF. CDR3 nucleotide sequence: TGTGCCAGCAGTGCGGACACCAACACCGGGGAGCTGTTTTTT. This chain joins TRBV2 and TRBJ2-2; possible D gene TRBD1, 5 bases. CDR3 length: 14 residues. Germline loops: CDR1 SNHLY, CDR2 FYNNEI. V lost 4 bases and J 2 bases, leaving 8 bases between the germline ends. The full variable domain, rest sourced from reference TRBV2 and TRBJ2-2, is EPEVTQTPSHQVTQMGQEVILRCVPISNHLYFYWYRQILGQKVEFLVSFYNNEISEKSEIFDDQFSVERPDGSNFTLKIRSTKLEDSAMYFCASSADTNTGELFFGEGSRLTVL.